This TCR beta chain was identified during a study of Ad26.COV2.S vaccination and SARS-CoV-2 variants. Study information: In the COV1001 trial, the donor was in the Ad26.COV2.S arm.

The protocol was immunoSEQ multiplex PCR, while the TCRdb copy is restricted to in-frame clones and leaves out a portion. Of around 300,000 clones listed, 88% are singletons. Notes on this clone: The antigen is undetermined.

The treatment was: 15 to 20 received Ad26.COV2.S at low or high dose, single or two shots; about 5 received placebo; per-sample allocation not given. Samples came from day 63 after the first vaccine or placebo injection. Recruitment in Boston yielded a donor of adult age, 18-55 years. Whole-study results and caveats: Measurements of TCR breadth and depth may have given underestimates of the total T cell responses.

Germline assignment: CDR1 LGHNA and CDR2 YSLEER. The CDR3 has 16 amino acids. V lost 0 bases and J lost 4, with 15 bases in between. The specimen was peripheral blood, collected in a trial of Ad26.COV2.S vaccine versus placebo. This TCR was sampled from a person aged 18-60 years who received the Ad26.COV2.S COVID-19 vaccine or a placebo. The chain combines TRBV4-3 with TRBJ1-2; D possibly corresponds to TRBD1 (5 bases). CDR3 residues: CASSQDPAVRGYGYTF. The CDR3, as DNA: TGCGCCAGCAGCCAAGATCCGGCTGTTAGGGGCTATGGCTACACCTTC.